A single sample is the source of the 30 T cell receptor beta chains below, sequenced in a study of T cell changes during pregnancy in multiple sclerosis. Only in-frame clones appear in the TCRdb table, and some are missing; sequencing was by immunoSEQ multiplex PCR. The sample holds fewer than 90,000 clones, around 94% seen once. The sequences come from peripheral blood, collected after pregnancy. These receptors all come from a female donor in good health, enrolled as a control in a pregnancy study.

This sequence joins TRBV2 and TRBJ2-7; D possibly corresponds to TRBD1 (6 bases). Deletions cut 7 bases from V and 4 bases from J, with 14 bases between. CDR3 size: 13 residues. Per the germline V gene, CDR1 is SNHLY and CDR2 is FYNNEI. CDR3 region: CASTQGFTYEQYF. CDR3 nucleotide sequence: TGTGCCAGCACTCAGGGGTTCACGTACGAGCAGTACTTC.

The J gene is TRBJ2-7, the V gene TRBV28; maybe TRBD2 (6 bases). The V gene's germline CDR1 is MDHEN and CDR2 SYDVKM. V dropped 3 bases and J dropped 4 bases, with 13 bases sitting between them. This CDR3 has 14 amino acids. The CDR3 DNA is TGTGCCAGCAGTTTTTCTACGGGAGAGTACGAGCAGTACTTC. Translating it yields CASSFSTGEYEQYF.

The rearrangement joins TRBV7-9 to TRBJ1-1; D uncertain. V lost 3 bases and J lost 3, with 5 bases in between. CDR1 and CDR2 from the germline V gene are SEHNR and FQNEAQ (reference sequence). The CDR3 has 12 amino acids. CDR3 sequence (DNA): TGTGCCAGCAGCTTCGGGGACACTGAAGCTTTCTTT. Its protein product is CASSFGDTEAFF.

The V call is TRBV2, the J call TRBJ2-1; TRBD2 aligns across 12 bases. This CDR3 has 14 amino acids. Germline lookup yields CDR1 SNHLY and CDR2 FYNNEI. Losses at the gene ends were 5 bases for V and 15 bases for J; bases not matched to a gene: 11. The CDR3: CASSRGASGRARFF. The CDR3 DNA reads TGTGCCAGCAGTCGTGGGGCTAGCGGGAGGGCTAGGTTCTTC. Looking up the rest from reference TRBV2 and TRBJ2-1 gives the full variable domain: EPEVTQTPSHQVTQMGQEVILRCVPISNHLYFYWYRQILGQKVEFLVSFYNNEISEKSEIFDDQFSVERPDGSNFTLKIRSTKLEDSAMYFCASSRGASGRARFFGPGTRLTVL.

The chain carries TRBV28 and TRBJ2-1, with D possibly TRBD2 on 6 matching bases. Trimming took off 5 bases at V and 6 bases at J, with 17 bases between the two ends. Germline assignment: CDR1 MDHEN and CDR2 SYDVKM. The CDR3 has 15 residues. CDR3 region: CASSPDSRGFNEQFF. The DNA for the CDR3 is TGTGCCAGCAGTCCAGACTCGCGGGGTTTCAATGAGCAGTTCTTC.

The CDR3 region has the DNA TGTGCCAGCAGCTTGGCGGGTGAAGCTTTCTTT. It encodes CASSLAGEAFF. This chain connects TRBV5-4 to TRBJ1-1; D gene uncertain. Trimming left V 0 bases short and J 7 bases short, with 4 bases between. The germline CDR1 and CDR2 sequences are SGHNT and YYREEE (reference sequence). This CDR3 has 11 residues.

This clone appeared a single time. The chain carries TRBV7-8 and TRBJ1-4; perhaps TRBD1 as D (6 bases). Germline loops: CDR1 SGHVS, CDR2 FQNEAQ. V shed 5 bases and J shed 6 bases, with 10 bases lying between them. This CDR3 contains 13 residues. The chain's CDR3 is CASSSNRDEKLFF. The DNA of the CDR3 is TGTGCCAGCAGCAGCAACAGGGATGAAAAACTGTTTTTT.

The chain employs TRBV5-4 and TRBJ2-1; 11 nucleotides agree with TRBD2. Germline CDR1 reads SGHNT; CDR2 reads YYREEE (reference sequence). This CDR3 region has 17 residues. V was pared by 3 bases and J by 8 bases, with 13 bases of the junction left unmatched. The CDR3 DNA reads TGTGCCAGCAGCTCCCAAACGACTAGCGGGATGGTCGATGAGCAGTTCTTC. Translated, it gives CASSSQTTSGMVDEQFF.

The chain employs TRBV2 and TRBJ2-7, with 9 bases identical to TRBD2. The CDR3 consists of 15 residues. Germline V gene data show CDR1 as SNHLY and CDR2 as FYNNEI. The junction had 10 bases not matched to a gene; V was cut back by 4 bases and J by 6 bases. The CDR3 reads CASSGEGLAMGEQYF. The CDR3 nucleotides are TGTGCCAGCAGTGGGGAGGGACTAGCCATGGGCGAGCAGTACTTC.

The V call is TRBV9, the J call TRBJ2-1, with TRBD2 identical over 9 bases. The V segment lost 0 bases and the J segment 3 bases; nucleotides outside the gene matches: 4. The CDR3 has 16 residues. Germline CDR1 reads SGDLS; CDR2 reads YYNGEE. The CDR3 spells CASSVGAGGFYNEQFF. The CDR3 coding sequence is TGTGCCAGCAGCGTAGGTGCGGGAGGGTTCTACAATGAGCAGTTCTTC.

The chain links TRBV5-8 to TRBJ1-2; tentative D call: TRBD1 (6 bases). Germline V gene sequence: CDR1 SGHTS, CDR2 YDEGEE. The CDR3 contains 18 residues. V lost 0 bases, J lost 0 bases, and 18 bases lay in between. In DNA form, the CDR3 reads TGTGCCAGCAGCTTGGTTGGGGGCACAAGATATCCTAACTATGGCTACACCTTC. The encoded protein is CASSLVGGTRYPNYGYTF.

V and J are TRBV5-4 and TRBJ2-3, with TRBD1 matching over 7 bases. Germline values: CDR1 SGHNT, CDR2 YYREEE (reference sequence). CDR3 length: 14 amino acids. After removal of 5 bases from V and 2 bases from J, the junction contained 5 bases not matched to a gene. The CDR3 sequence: CASRGQSSTDTQYF. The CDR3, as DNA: TGTGCCAGCAGGGGACAGAGCTCCACAGATACGCAGTATTTT. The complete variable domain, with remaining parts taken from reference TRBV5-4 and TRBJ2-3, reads ETGVTQSPTHLIKTRGQQVTLRCSSQSGHNTVSWYQQALGQGPQFIFQYYREEENGRGNFPPRFSGLQFPNYSSELNVNALELDDSALYLCASRGQSSTDTQYFGPGTRLTVL.

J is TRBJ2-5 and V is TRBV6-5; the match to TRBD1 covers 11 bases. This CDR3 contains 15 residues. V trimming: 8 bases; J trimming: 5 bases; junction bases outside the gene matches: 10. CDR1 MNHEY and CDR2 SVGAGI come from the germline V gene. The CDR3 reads CASSGTGGRVETQYF. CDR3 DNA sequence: TGTGCCAGCTCCGGGACAGGGGGGCGAGTGGAGACCCAGTACTTC.

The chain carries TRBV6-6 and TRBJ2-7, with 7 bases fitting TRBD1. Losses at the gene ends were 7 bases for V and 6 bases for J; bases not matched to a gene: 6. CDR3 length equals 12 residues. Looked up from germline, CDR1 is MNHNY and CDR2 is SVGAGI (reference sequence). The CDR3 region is CASTFTGAEQYF. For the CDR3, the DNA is TGTGCCAGCACCTTCACAGGGGCCGAGCAGTACTTC.

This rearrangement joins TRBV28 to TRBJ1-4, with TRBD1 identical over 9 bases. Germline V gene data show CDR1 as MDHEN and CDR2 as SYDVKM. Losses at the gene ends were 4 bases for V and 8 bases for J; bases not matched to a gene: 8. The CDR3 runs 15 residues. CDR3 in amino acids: CASSSLTGGREKLFF. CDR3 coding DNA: TGTGCCAGCAGTTCATTGACAGGGGGTCGGGAAAAACTGTTTTTT.

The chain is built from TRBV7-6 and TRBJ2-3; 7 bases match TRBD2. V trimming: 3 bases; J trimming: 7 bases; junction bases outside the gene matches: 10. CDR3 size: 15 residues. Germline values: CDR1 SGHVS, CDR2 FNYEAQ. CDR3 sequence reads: CASSFAGAVTNTQYF. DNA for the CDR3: TGTGCCAGCAGCTTTGCGGGAGCTGTTACAAATACGCAGTATTTT.

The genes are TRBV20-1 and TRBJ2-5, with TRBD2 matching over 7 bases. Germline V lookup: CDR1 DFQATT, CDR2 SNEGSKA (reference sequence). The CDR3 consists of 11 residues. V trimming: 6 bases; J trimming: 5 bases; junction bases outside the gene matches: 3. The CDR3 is CSAQAGETQYF. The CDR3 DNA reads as TGCAGTGCGCAAGCGGGGGAGACCCAGTACTTC.

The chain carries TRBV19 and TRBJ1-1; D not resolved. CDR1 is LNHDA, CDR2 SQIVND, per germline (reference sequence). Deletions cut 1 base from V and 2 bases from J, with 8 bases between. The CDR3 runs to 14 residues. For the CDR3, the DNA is TGTGCCAGTAGTATAGGGAGCGAAAACACTGAAGCTTTCTTT. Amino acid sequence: CASSIGSENTEAFF.

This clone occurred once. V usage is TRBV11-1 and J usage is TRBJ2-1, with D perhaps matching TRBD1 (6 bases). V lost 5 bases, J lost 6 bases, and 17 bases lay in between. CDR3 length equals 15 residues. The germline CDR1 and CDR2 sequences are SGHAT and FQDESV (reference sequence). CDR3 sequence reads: CASSPGSGVANEQFF. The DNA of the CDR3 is TGTGCCAGCAGCCCCGGGTCAGGGGTGGCCAATGAGCAGTTCTTC.

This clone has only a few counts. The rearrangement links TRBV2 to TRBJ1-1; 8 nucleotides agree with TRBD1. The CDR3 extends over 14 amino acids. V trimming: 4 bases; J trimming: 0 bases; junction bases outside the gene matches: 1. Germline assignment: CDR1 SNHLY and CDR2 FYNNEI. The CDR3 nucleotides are TGTGCCAGCAGTGGACAGGGGATGAACACTGAAGCTTTCTTT. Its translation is CASSGQGMNTEAFF.

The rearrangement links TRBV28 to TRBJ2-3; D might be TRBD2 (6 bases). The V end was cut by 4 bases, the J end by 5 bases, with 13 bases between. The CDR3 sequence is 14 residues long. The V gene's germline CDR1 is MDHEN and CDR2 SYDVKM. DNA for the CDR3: TGTGCCAGCAGTTCCCCCGGAGGGAGAGATACGCAGTATTTT. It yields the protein CASSSPGGRDTQYF.

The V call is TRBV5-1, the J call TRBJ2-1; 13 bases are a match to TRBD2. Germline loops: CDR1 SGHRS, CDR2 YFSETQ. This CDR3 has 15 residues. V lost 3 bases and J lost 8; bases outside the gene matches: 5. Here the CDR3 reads CASSSGTSGVDEQFF. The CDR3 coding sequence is TGCGCCAGCAGCTCGGGGACTAGCGGGGTAGATGAGCAGTTCTTC.

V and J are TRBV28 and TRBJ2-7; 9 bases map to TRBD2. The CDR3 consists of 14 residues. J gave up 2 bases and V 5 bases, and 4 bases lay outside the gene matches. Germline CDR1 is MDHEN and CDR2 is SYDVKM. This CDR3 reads CASSTSGGTYEQYF. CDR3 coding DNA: TGTGCCAGCAGTACCAGCGGGGGGACCTACGAGCAGTACTTC.

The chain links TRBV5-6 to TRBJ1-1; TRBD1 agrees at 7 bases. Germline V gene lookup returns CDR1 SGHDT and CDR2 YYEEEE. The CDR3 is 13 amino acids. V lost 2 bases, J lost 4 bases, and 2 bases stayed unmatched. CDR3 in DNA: TGTGCCAGCAGCTTATACAGGGGCACTGAAGCTTTCTTT. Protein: CASSLYRGTEAFF.

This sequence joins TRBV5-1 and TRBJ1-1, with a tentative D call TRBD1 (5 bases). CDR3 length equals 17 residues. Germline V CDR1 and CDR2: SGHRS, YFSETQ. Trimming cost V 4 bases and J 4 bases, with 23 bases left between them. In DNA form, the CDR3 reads TGCGCCAGCAGCCCCCCGGGGGGGGTGGATTGGACCACTGAAGCTTTCTTT. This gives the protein CASSPPGGVDWTTEAFF.

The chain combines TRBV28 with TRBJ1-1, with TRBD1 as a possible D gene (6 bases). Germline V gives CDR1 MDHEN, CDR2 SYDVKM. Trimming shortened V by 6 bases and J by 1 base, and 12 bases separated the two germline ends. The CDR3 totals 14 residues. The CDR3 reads CASSLRGWNTEAFF. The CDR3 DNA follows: TGTGCCAGCAGCCTCAGGGGATGGAACACTGAAGCTTTCTTT.

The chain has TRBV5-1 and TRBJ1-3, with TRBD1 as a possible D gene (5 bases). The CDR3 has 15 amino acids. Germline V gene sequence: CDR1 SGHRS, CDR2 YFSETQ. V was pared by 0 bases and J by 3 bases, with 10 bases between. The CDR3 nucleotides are TGCGCCAGCAGCTTGGGCGGACACCTTGGAAACACCATATATTTT. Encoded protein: CASSLGGHLGNTIYF.

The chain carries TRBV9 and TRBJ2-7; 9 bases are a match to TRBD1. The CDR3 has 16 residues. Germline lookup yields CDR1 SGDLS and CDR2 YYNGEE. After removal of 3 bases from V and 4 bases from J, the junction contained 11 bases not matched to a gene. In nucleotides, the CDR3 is TGTGCCAGCAGCGCAGGGACAGGGAGAAAATTATACGAGCAGTACTTC. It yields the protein CASSAGTGRKLYEQYF.

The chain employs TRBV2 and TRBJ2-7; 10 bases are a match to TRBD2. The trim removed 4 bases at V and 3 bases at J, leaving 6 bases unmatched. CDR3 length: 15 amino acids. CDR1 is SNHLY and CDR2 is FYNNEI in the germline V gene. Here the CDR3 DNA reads TGTGCCAGCAGTGGGGGACTAGCGTATATCTACGAGCAGTACTTC. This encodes CASSGGLAYIYEQYF. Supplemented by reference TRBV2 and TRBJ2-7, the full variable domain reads EPEVTQTPSHQVTQMGQEVILRCVPISNHLYFYWYRQILGQKVEFLVSFYNNEISEKSEIFDDQFSVERPDGSNFTLKIRSTKLEDSAMYFCASSGGLAYIYEQYFGPGTRLTVT.

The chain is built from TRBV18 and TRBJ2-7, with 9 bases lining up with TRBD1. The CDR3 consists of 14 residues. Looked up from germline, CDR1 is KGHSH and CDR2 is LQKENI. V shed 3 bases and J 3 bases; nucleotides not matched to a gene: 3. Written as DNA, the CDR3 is TGTGCCAGCTCACCGACGACAGGGGGCTACGAGCAGTACTTC. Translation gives CASSPTTGGYEQYF.